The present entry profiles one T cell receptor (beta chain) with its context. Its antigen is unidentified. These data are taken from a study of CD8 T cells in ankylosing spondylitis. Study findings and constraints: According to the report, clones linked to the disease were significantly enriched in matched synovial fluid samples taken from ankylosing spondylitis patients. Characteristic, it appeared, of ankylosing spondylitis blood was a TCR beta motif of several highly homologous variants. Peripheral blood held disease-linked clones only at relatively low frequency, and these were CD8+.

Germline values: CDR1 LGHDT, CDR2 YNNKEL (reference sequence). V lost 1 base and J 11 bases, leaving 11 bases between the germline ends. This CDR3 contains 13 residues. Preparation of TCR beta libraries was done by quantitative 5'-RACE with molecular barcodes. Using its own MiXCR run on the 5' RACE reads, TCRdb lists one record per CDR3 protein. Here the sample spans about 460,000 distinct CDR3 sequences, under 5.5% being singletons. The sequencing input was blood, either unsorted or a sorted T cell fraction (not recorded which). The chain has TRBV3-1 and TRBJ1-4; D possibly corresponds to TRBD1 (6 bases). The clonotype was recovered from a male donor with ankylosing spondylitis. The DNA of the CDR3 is TGTGCCAGCAGCCAAGCCCCAGGGGAGAAACTGTTTTTT. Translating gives CASSQAPGEKLFF.